A single sample gave rise to the 6 T cell receptor beta chains below, sequenced in a study of breast tumors, draining lymph nodes, adjacent tissues. The lymph nodes were axillary draining lymph nodes from breast cancer patients. TCRdb used MiXCR to reprocess the multiplex PCR reads, holding one entry per CDR3 protein. The sample lists 200,000 or so distinct CDR3 sequences; approximately 30% were seen once. Specimen: axillary lymph node tissue. All receptors derive from a female donor with breast cancer. Some clones in this sample may be carry-over from other donors' samples.

This clonotype has more than one count but fewer than ten. Since a much larger clone is just one base distant, this may be a read error. The rearrangement joins TRBV5-5 to TRBJ2-7; D remains unclear. Germline CDR1 and CDR2: SGHKS and YYEKEE (reference sequence). The ends were cut back, 7 bases at V and 6 bases at J, with 14 bases in the middle. This CDR3 contains 12 residues. The CDR3 protein is CASVLDPSEQYF. DNA for the CDR3: TGTGCCAGCGTACTCGATCCGTCCGAGCAGTACTTC. Full variable domain (outside the CDR3, taken from reference TRBV5-5 and TRBJ2-7): DAGVTQSPTHLIKTRGQQVTLRCSPISGHKSVSWYQQVLGQGPQFIFQYYEKEERGRGNFPDRFSARQFPNYSSELNVNALLLGDSALYLCASVLDPSEQYFGPGTRLTVT.

This clonotype was observed many times. The chain combines TRBV29-1 with TRBJ2-1; 12 positions match TRBD2. CDR1 SQVTM and CDR2 ANQGSEA come from the germline V gene. With V trimmed by 7 bases and J by 10 bases, 11 bases remained unmatched. This CDR3 region has 14 residues. The CDR3 loop reads CSARERLAGVEQFF. CDR3 coding DNA: TGCAGCGCCCGCGAGAGACTAGCGGGAGTGGAGCAGTTCTTC.

About this clonotype: The missing conserved phenylalanine or tryptophan at the end of this CDR3 makes a read error likely. No DNA is shown, since the ends of the CDR3 on it are uncertain; the CDR3 is the one TCRdb lists. The chain joins TRBV11-2 to TRBJ1-1. Germline V gene sequence: CDR1 SGHAT, CDR2 FQNNGV. With termini counted, the CDR3 has 11 amino acids. The CDR3 sequence is CASSLVGSGLA.

This clonotype was counted ten times or more. The chain recombines TRBV20-1 with TRBJ2-1; D ambiguous. This CDR3 is 13 amino acids long. V was clipped by 7 bases and J by 0 bases, with 10 bases between them. CDR1 is DFQATT and CDR2 is SNEGSKA in the germline V gene (reference sequence). This CDR3 is CSEVGLSYNEQFF. The CDR3 nucleotides are TGCAGTGAGGTGGGCCTCTCCTACAATGAGCAGTTCTTC.

This clonotype was detected many times. The V call is TRBV7-3, the J call TRBJ1-2; a weak D match, TRBD1 (5 bases). CDR3 length: 14 residues. Trimming pared 5 bases from V and 4 bases from J, leaving 14 bases between. CDR1 is SGHTA and CDR2 is FQGTGA in the germline V gene. The CDR3 DNA reads as TGTGCCAGCAGCCCCGACCCGGGACCCTATGGCTACACCTTC. This translates into CASSPDPGPYGYTF.

The gene calls are TRBV24-1 and TRBJ1-2, with 7 bases lining up with TRBD1. V was clipped by 2 bases and J by 11 bases; unmatched bases: 10. Germline values: CDR1 KGHDR, CDR2 SFDVKD. This CDR3 comprises 14 residues. The CDR3 region has the DNA TGTGCCACCAGTGATTCCACAGGGGACGTTGGGTACACCTTC. This codes for CATSDSTGDVGYTF.